This T cell receptor beta chain was documented in a study of blood T cell repertoires in COVID-19. This clone came up once. The CDR3 is 14 amino acids. The ends were cut back, 5 bases at V and 3 bases at J, with 12 bases in the middle. CDR1 and CDR2 (germline): SGHNT, YENEEA. Generated by immunoSEQ multiplex PCR, the TCRdb table keeps only in-frame clones and is missing some. The sample lists some 320,000 clones, roughly nine tenths occurring once. Sequencing was done on a sample of PBMCs or T cells enriched from blood (not recorded which). The receptor was isolated from a woman aged 25-40 years who had been exposed to COVID-19. The chain uses TRBV11-3 and TRBJ2-3; maybe TRBD2 (6 bases). In nucleotides, the CDR3 is TGTGCCAGCAGCCCGCGGGACCTAACAGATACGCAGTATTTT. It translates to CASSPRDLTDTQYF.